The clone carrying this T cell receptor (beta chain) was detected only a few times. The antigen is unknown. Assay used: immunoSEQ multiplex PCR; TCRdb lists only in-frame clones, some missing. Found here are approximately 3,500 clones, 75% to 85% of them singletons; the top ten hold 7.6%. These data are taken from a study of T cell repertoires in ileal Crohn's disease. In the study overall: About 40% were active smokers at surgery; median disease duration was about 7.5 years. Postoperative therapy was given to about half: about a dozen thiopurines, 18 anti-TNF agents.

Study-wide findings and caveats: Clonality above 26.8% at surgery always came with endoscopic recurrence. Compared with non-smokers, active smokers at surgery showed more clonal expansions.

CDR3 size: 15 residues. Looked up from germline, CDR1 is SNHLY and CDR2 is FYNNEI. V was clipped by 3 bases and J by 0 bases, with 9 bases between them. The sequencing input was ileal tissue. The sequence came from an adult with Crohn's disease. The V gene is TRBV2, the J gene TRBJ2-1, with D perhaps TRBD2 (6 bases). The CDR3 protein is CASSDWRGSYNEQFF. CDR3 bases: TGTGCCAGCAGTGACTGGCGGGGCTCCTACAATGAGCAGTTCTTC.